These T cell receptor beta chains were read from a single sample in a study of identical twins. In TCRdb, the 5' RACE reads were re-called with MiXCR into one record per CDR3 protein. The sample records approximately 700,000 distinct CDR3 sequences, 15% to 20% being singletons. The same sample was also studied in work on T cells expressing NK-cell markers.

Material for sequencing was PBMCs. The source of these receptors is a woman between 18 and 29 years old in good health. CDR3s include the opening cysteine and the closing phenylalanine or tryptophan. Each record gives: J gene, clone size, D gene, V gene, CDR3 protein, CDR3 DNA. The D gene is left open where the match is weak. Clone sizes are given selectively: once, few, many, or a class where the clone is expanded.

j_call: TRBJ2-7
clone_size: once
d_call: -
v_call: TRBV7-8
cdr3_aa: CASSLARFRDRDKGYEQYF
cdr3_nt: TGTGCCAGCAGCTTAGCGCGGTTTAGAGACCGGGACAAGGGTTACGAGCAGTACTTC

j_call: TRBJ1-1
clone_size: few
d_call: TRBD1
v_call: TRBV12-3/TRBV12-4
cdr3_aa: CASSPRTGGMNTEAFF
cdr3_nt: TGTGCCAGCAGTCCCAGGACAGGGGGGATGAACACTGAAGCTTTCTTT

j_call: TRBJ2-1
clone_size: -
d_call: TRBD2
v_call: TRBV10-3
cdr3_aa: CAIGGEAEQFF
cdr3_nt: TGTGCCATTGGGGGGGAGGCTGAGCAGTTCTTC

j_call: TRBJ2-2
clone_size: few
d_call: TRBD2
v_call: TRBV20-1
cdr3_aa: CSVPPGLGDPGELFF
cdr3_nt: TGCAGTGTCCCCCCGGGACTAGGGGACCCCGGGGAGCTGTTTTTT

j_call: TRBJ1-2
clone_size: many
d_call: -
v_call: TRBV20-1
cdr3_aa: CSATGGIYGYTF
cdr3_nt: TGCAGTGCCACGGGGGGGATCTATGGCTACACCTTC

j_call: TRBJ2-3
clone_size: few
d_call: -
v_call: TRBV7-7
cdr3_aa: CASSLSSLTDTQYF
cdr3_nt: TGTGCCAGCAGCCTTTCCTCACTAACCGATACGCAGTATTTT

j_call: TRBJ1-1
clone_size: many
d_call: TRBD1
v_call: TRBV9
cdr3_aa: CASSVGTGNTEAFF
cdr3_nt: TGTGCCAGCAGCGTAGGGACAGGAAACACTGAAGCTTTCTTT

j_call: TRBJ2-1
clone_size: -
d_call: -
v_call: TRBV12-3/TRBV12-4
cdr3_aa: CASRPPPGLNNEQFF
cdr3_nt: TGTGCCAGCAGGCCGCCGCCGGGACTCAACAATGAGCAGTTCTTC

j_call: TRBJ2-1
clone_size: few
d_call: TRBD2
v_call: TRBV12-3/TRBV12-4
cdr3_aa: CASSGRASSYNEQFF
cdr3_nt: TGTGCCAGCAGTGGGAGGGCAAGCTCCTACAATGAGCAGTTCTTC

j_call: TRBJ2-3
clone_size: -
d_call: TRBD1
v_call: TRBV7-8
cdr3_aa: CASSPTGGGSDTQYF
cdr3_nt: TGTGCCAGCAGCCCGACAGGGGGCGGCTCAGATACGCAGTATTTT

j_call: TRBJ1-1
clone_size: -
d_call: TRBD1
v_call: TRBV27
cdr3_aa: CASSLTGELAFF
cdr3_nt: TGTGCCAGCAGTTTGACAGGGGAGTTAGCTTTCTTT

j_call: TRBJ2-7
clone_size: -
d_call: -
v_call: TRBV7-2
cdr3_aa: CASSSLRVEQYF
cdr3_nt: TGTGCCAGCAGCTCCCTCCGGGTCGAGCAGTACTTC

j_call: TRBJ2-7
clone_size: -
d_call: -
v_call: TRBV10-3
cdr3_aa: CAISEKDSQPTYEQYF
cdr3_nt: TGTGCCATCAGTGAGAAGGACAGCCAGCCCACCTACGAGCAGTACTTC

j_call: TRBJ1-1
clone_size: few
d_call: -
v_call: TRBV9
cdr3_aa: CASSVSAAAGGNTEAFF
cdr3_nt: TGTGCCAGCAGCGTAAGTGCAGCGGCGGGGGGGAACACTGAAGCTTTCTTT

j_call: TRBJ2-1
clone_size: few
d_call: TRBD2
v_call: TRBV29-1
cdr3_aa: CSVKNPHDGGNNEQFF
cdr3_nt: TGCAGCGTTAAAAACCCCCACGACGGGGGGAACAATGAGCAGTTCTTC

j_call: TRBJ2-3
clone_size: few
d_call: -
v_call: TRBV20-1
cdr3_aa: CSAAARETQYF
cdr3_nt: TGCAGTGCCGCGGCCAGGGAAACGCAGTATTTT

j_call: TRBJ1-1
clone_size: -
d_call: TRBD1
v_call: TRBV5-1
cdr3_aa: CASRTGQGAEAFF
cdr3_nt: TGCGCCAGCAGGACAGGGCAAGGAGCTGAAGCTTTCTTT

j_call: TRBJ2-7
clone_size: -
d_call: -
v_call: TRBV25-1
cdr3_aa: CASSPETSTRSYEQYF
cdr3_nt: TGTGCCAGCAGCCCTGAGACGTCGACGCGCTCCTACGAGCAGTACTTC

j_call: TRBJ2-6
clone_size: -
d_call: -
v_call: TRBV21-1
cdr3_aa: CASSKAGGQGPLWANVLTF
cdr3_nt: TGTGCCAGCAGCAAAGCCGGGGGACAGGGACCCCTCTGGGCCAACGTCCTGACTTTC

j_call: TRBJ2-1
clone_size: -
d_call: -
v_call: TRBV7-9
cdr3_aa: CASSYHRNNEQFF
cdr3_nt: TGTGCCAGCAGCTATCACAGAAACAATGAGCAGTTCTTC

j_call: TRBJ2-7
clone_size: -
d_call: TRBD1
v_call: TRBV5-5
cdr3_aa: CASRRSGGTPYEQYF
cdr3_nt: TGTGCCAGCAGGCGTTCAGGGGGTACCCCCTACGAGCAGTACTTC

j_call: TRBJ2-1
clone_size: many
d_call: TRBD2
v_call: TRBV10-3
cdr3_aa: CAISPKLAGASSYNEQFF
cdr3_nt: TGTGCCATCAGTCCTAAACTAGCGGGAGCCAGCTCCTACAATGAGCAGTTCTTC

j_call: TRBJ1-1
clone_size: -
d_call: -
v_call: TRBV5-5
cdr3_aa: CASSLEGFGTEAFF
cdr3_nt: TGTGCCAGCAGCTTGGAGGGTTTCGGGACTGAAGCTTTCTTT

j_call: TRBJ2-7
clone_size: few
d_call: -
v_call: TRBV3-1
cdr3_aa: CASSQESRTAQYF
cdr3_nt: TGTGCCAGCAGCCAAGAAAGTCGGACGGCGCAGTACTTC

j_call: TRBJ2-3
clone_size: -
d_call: -
v_call: TRBV20-1
cdr3_aa: CSAPSRDTDTQYF
cdr3_nt: TGCAGTGCCCCCTCAAGGGACACAGATACGCAGTATTTT

j_call: TRBJ2-1
clone_size: -
d_call: -
v_call: TRBV9
cdr3_aa: CASSVTGSSDEQFF
cdr3_nt: TGTGCCAGCAGCGTAACCGGGAGTAGCGATGAGCAGTTCTTC